This T cell receptor (beta chain) was retrieved from a study of T cell responses to AZD1222 COVID-19 vaccine. Unmatched junction bases numbered 4, after V lost 5 bases and J lost 0 bases. The CDR3 length is 14 residues. The germline V gene has CDR1 SNHLY and CDR2 FYNNEI. This clone appeared once. Its target is unknown. Findings and limits, study-wide: Donors were mostly white British, more females; clonal diversity possibly underestimated. At 160-218 and 743-854, vaccine-associated CD4 TCRs were dominant, and they spanned spike.

TCRdb keeps only in-frame clones here, not all; method: immunoSEQ multiplex PCR. The sample lists 150,000 or so clones, 88% occurring once. This sample comprised peripheral blood, obtained on day 0 of AZD1222 vaccination. The chain uses TRBV2 and TRBJ2-7; TRBD1 matches at 7 bases. This clonotype was sampled from an adult in good health. In DNA, the CDR3 is TGTGCCAGCAGTCCCGGGGACAGCTCCTACGAGCAGTACTTC. Protein sequence: CASSPGDSSYEQYF. Combining the CDR3 with reference TRBV2 and TRBJ2-7 gives the whole variable domain EPEVTQTPSHQVTQMGQEVILRCVPISNHLYFYWYRQILGQKVEFLVSFYNNEISEKSEIFDDQFSVERPDGSNFTLKIRSTKLEDSAMYFCASSPGDSSYEQYFGPGTRLTVT.